A selection of T cell receptor beta chains follows, all from one sample in a study of cytomegalovirus exposure and HLA in healthy donors. The assay was immunoSEQ multiplex PCR, and TCRdb's table has in-frame clones only and misses some. In the table there are some 170,000 clones, approximately 78% of which are singletons. Sequenced input: PBMCs. All receptors come from a woman younger than 35 in good health and CMV-seronegative. Each CDR3 is given with its conserved first and last residue. Each record gives: V gene, D gene, J gene, clone size, CDR3 protein, CDR3 DNA. D genes are given only for firm matches. Clone size is shown for a subset of rows, as once, few, many or a class of expanded clone.

TRBV19	-	TRBJ1-1	-	CASSMTGNTEAFF	TGTGCCAGTAGTATGACAGGAAACACTGAAGCTTTCTTT
TRBV27	-	TRBJ1-1	-	CASSFGGIKNTEAFF	TGTGCCAGCAGTTTTGGTGGCATTAAGAACACTGAAGCTTTCTTT
TRBV5-1	TRBD1	TRBJ2-1	-	CASSLPDREQFF	TGCGCCAGCAGCTTGCCGGACAGGGAGCAGTTCTTC
TRBV2	-	TRBJ2-5	-	CASSYIQETQYF	TGTGCCAGCAGCTATATACAAGAGACCCAGTACTTC
TRBV19	TRBD1	TRBJ1-2	-	CASSGTGGGYGYTF	TGTGCCAGTAGTGGAACAGGGGGCGGGTATGGCTACACCTTC
TRBV4-1	TRBD2	TRBJ2-7	-	CASSQGLAASYEQYF	TGCGCCAGCAGCCAAGGACTAGCGGCCTCCTACGAGCAGTACTTC
TRBV5-1	TRBD2	TRBJ2-1	-	CASSLGGTSDNEQFF	TGCGCCAGCAGCTTGGGTGGGACTAGTGACAATGAGCAGTTCTTC
TRBV27	TRBD2	TRBJ2-3	-	CASSLTPASGMGTDTQYF	TGTGCCAGCAGTTTAACCCCCGCTAGCGGGATGGGCACAGATACGCAGTATTTT
TRBV27	-	TRBJ2-7	-	CASRWGQGPYEQYF	TGTGCCAGCAGATGGGGGCAGGGCCCCTACGAGCAGTACTTC
TRBV7-6	TRBD1	TRBJ2-7	-	CASSQMDRGRREQYF	TGTGCCAGCAGCCAAATGGACAGGGGGCGCCGGGAGCAGTACTTC
TRBV6-5	-	TRBJ2-3	few	CASSHGIGADTQYF	TGTGCCAGCAGCCACGGGATCGGGGCAGATACGCAGTATTTT